Below, 27 T cell receptor beta chains from the same sample are listed, as sequenced in a study of blood T cell repertoires in COVID-19. TCRdb's table, derived via immunoSEQ multiplex PCR, lists solely in-frame clones and lacks some. The top ten hold less than 2% of the sample, which has about 290,000 clones, under 90% seen once. The sample was PBMCs or T cells enriched from blood (not recorded which). These receptors were collected from a woman aged 40 to 50 who had recovered from COVID-19.

This clone is a singleton in its sample. J is TRBJ2-4 and V is TRBV9, with 9 bases fitting TRBD1. Germline V gene data show CDR1 as SGDLS and CDR2 as YYNGEE. The CDR3 loop spans 16 amino acids. With 3 bases clipped from V and 0 bases from J, the junction kept 4 bases outside the gene matches. CDR3 loop: CASSAGQGLAKNIQYF. CDR3 in DNA: TGTGCCAGCAGCGCGGGACAGGGATTAGCCAAAAACATTCAGTACTTC.

This chain joins TRBV18 and TRBJ2-5; the D gene is possibly TRBD1 (5 bases). The V and J ends lost 3 bases and 1 base respectively, with 6 bases between them. The germline CDR1 and CDR2 sequences are KGHSH and LQKENI. The CDR3 loop spans 13 amino acids. The DNA for the CDR3 is TGTGCCAGCTCACCCAGGGCCCAAGAGACCCAGTACTTC. This codes for CASSPRAQETQYF.

The chain recombines TRBV2 with TRBJ2-1; 10 bases fit TRBD1. This CDR3 has 15 residues. After removal of 4 bases from V and 10 bases from J, the junction contained 10 bases not matched to a gene. Germline V gene sequence: CDR1 SNHLY, CDR2 FYNNEI. This chain's CDR3 is CASSGQGAVGSEQFF. As DNA, the CDR3 is TGTGCCAGCAGTGGACAGGGGGCGGTTGGGTCGGAGCAGTTCTTC.

The rearrangement joins TRBV7-2 to TRBJ1-2; D ambiguous. The V and J ends lost 4 bases and 4 bases respectively, with 22 bases between them. Germline V gives CDR1 SGHTA, CDR2 FQGNSA. CDR3 size: 17 residues. DNA for the CDR3: TGTGCCAGCAGCTCCCATACTCTTGGCAGGTTGGCCTATGGCTACACCTTC. Translating it yields CASSSHTLGRLAYGYTF.

The CDR3 loop is CASSSRGMVDTQYF. CDR3 DNA sequence: TGTGCCAGCAGTTCCAGGGGGATGGTAGATACGCAGTATTTT. V is TRBV5-4 and J is TRBJ2-3; 7 nucleotides align to TRBD1. Germline trimming cut 5 bases from V and 5 bases from J; bases unmatched to any gene: 8. There are 14 residues in the CDR3. Germline assignment: CDR1 SGHNT and CDR2 YYREEE (reference sequence).

The chain joins TRBV4-1 to TRBJ2-6; D is possibly TRBD1 (5 bases). Trimming pared 3 bases from V and 2 bases from J, leaving 14 bases between. The CDR3 extends over 17 amino acids. CDR1 MGHRA and CDR2 YSYEKL come from the germline V gene. The CDR3 sequence: CASSHGRVGPGANVLTF. The DNA of the CDR3 is TGCGCCAGCAGCCACGGCAGGGTCGGGCCTGGGGCCAACGTCCTGACTTTC.

This rearrangement joins TRBV18 to TRBJ2-7; D call uncertain. CDR3 length: 17 residues. V gave up 3 bases and J gave up 0 bases, with 18 bases separating them. Per germline, CDR1 KGHSH and CDR2 LQKENI. CDR3 region: CASSPLPPTRSSYEQYF. CDR3 nucleotide sequence: TGTGCCAGCTCACCCCTGCCGCCCACCCGTAGCTCCTACGAGCAGTACTTC.

The V and J genes are TRBV5-4 and TRBJ1-5; 9 bases fit TRBD1. V lost 4 bases, J lost 4 bases, and 6 bases stayed unmatched. The germline V gene has CDR1 SGHNT and CDR2 YYREEE (reference sequence). The CDR3 is 15 residues long. CDR3 amino acids: CASSPGTGKNQPQHF. The CDR3 coding sequence is TGTGCCAGCAGCCCCGGGACAGGGAAGAATCAGCCCCAGCATTTT.

The V gene is TRBV7-6, the J gene TRBJ2-7; 9 bases align to TRBD1. CDR1 is SGHVS and CDR2 is FNYEAQ in the germline V gene. This CDR3 has 15 amino acids. V shed 1 base, J shed 2 bases, and the junction held 3 bases outside the gene matches. CDR3: CASSLEGQGAYEQYF. CDR3 DNA sequence: TGTGCCAGCAGCTTAGAGGGACAGGGAGCCTACGAGCAGTACTTC.

The V gene is TRBV14, the J gene TRBJ1-3; possibly TRBD1 for D (5 bases). Germline V gene data show CDR1 as SGHDN and CDR2 as FVKESK. The CDR3 runs to 15 residues. Trimming stripped 2 bases from V and 1 base from J, with 9 bases between. CDR3 loop: CASSQLPGSGNTIYF. The CDR3 DNA reads TGTGCCAGCAGCCAATTGCCAGGGTCTGGAAACACCATATATTTT. The entire variable domain, with the rest obtained from reference TRBV14 and TRBJ1-3, is as follows: EAGVTQFPSHSVIEKGQTVTLRCDPISGHDNLYWYRRVMGKEIKFLLHFVKESKQDESGMPNNRFLAERTGGTYSTLKVQPAELEDSGVYFCASSQLPGSGNTIYFGEGSWLTVV.

The chain combines TRBV30 with TRBJ2-3; D is possibly TRBD1 (5 bases). V dropped 2 bases and J dropped 2 bases, with 17 bases sitting between them. The CDR3 totals 16 residues. Germline V lookup: CDR1 GTSNPN, CDR2 SVGIG (reference sequence). CDR3 region: CAWSPGPFRSTDTQYF. Here the CDR3 DNA reads TGTGCCTGGAGTCCAGGGCCTTTTCGATCCACAGATACGCAGTATTTT.

The V and J genes are TRBV25-1 and TRBJ1-2; D remains unclear. The CDR3 loop spans 13 amino acids. V lost 1 base and J lost 8, with 11 bases in between. CDR1 and CDR2 from the germline V gene are MGHDK and SYGVNS. The DNA for the CDR3 is TGTGCCAGCAGTGAATCTCAGGTTCACGGCTACACCTTC. Protein sequence: CASSESQVHGYTF.

V is TRBV5-1 and J is TRBJ1-6, with 8 nucleotides matching TRBD1. V trimming: 3 bases; J trimming: 9 bases; junction bases outside the gene matches: 8. This CDR3 contains 15 residues. The germline CDR1 and CDR2 sequences are SGHRS and YFSETQ. In nucleotides, the CDR3 is TGCGCCAGCAGCTCAGAGACAGGGGTGGGTTCACCCCTCCACTTT. Its protein product is CASSSETGVGSPLHF. Supplemented by reference TRBV5-1 and TRBJ1-6, the full variable domain reads KAGVTQTPRYLIKTRGQQVTLSCSPISGHRSVSWYQQTPGQGLQFLFEYFSETQRNKGNFPGRFSGRQFSNSRSEMNVSTLELGDSALYLCASSSETGVGSPLHFGNGTRLTVT.

Only one count was recorded for this clone. This chain's CDR3 is CASRQGPGGELFF. CDR3 nucleotide sequence: TGTGCCAGCAGACAGGGCCCCGGCGGGGAGCTGTTTTTT. The chain has TRBV25-1 and TRBJ2-2; D is possibly TRBD1 (6 bases). This CDR3 region has 13 residues. Germline V gene sequence: CDR1 MGHDK, CDR2 SYGVNS. Deletions cut 6 bases from V and 7 bases from J, with 12 bases between. Combining the CDR3 with reference TRBV25-1 and TRBJ2-2 gives the whole variable domain EADIYQTPRYLVIGTGKKITLECSQTMGHDKMYWYQQDPGMELHLIHYSYGVNSTEKGDLSSESTVSRIRTEHFPLTLESARPSHTSQYLCASRQGPGGELFFGEGSRLTVL.

The rearrangement uses TRBV7-2 and TRBJ1-3; tentative D call: TRBD1 (6 bases). Deletions cut 5 bases from V and 4 bases from J, with 15 bases between. Looked up from germline, CDR1 is SGHTA and CDR2 is FQGNSA. This CDR3 has 15 residues. The DNA for the CDR3 is TGTGCCAGCAGCCTCGCCCCAGGGGCGGGAAACACCATATATTTT. Protein: CASSLAPGAGNTIYF.

V and J are TRBV3-1 (or the pseudogene TRBV3-2) and TRBJ1-2, with 12 bases matching TRBD1. V was clipped by 1 base and J by 7 bases; unmatched bases: 13. The germline gives CDR1 LGHDT, CDR2 YNNKEL (reference sequence). The CDR3 is 18 residues long. CDR3: CASSQVGAGTGGFIGYTF. The DNA for the CDR3 is TGTGCCAGCAGCCAAGTGGGAGCCGGGACAGGGGGCTTTATTGGCTACACCTTC.

The V call is TRBV7-9, the J call TRBJ2-2, with a weak D call TRBD2 (6 bases). The V gene's germline CDR1 is SEHNR and CDR2 FQNEAQ (reference sequence). This CDR3 comprises 14 residues. The V end lost 4 bases, the J end lost 8 bases, and 14 bases lay between the germline ends. CDR3 residues: CASSSTSFRGELFF. Here the CDR3 DNA reads TGTGCCAGCAGCTCAACTAGCTTTAGAGGGGAGCTGTTTTTT.

The V and J genes are TRBV4-1 and TRBJ2-7; the D gene is possibly TRBD2 (6 bases). V was shortened by 5 bases and J by 2 bases, with 16 bases between the two germline ends. Germline V CDR1 and CDR2: MGHRA, YSYEKL. This CDR3 comprises 15 residues. For the CDR3, the DNA is TGCGCCAGCAGCGTTCCGGGAGTACCCCCCTACGAGCAGTACTTC. Protein: CASSVPGVPPYEQYF.

J is TRBJ2-2 and V is TRBV7-3, with a weak D call TRBD2 (6 bases). CDR1 and CDR2 from the germline V gene are SGHTA and FQGTGA. Trimming stripped 5 bases from V and 4 bases from J, with 8 bases between. This CDR3 comprises 13 residues. CDR3 bases: TGTGCCAGCAGCAGGGGAGGCACCGGGGAGCTGTTTTTT. Translated: CASSRGGTGELFF.

The rearrangement joins TRBV7-3 to TRBJ2-2; TRBD2 matches 8 bases. The CDR3 is 14 residues long. Trimming removed 6 bases from V and 6 bases from J; junction bases left unmatched: 6. Germline lookup yields CDR1 SGHTA and CDR2 FQGTGA. Written as DNA, the CDR3 is TGTGCCAGCAGAACGGGAGGGATATCCGGGGAGCTGTTTTTT. This sequence encodes CASRTGGISGELFF.

The chain recombines TRBV19 with TRBJ1-2, with TRBD1 matching 12 bases. Germline CDR1 reads LNHDA; CDR2 reads SQIVND (reference sequence). The V and J ends lost 7 bases and 4 bases, in that order; junction bases with no gene match: 13. This CDR3 is 17 amino acids long. The CDR3 nucleotides read TGTGCCAGTACCGTCTGGGGACAGGGGGCGCGGAGCTATGGCTACACCTTC. Translating gives CASTVWGQGARSYGYTF. The complete variable domain, with remaining parts taken from reference TRBV19 and TRBJ1-2, reads DGGITQSPKYLFRKEGQNVTLSCEQNLNHDAMYWYRQDPGQGLRLIYYSQIVNDFQKGDIAEGYSVSREKKESFPLTVTSAQKNPTAFYLCASTVWGQGARSYGYTFGSGTRLTVV.

This chain uses TRBV9 with TRBJ1-6, with 7 bases that match TRBD1. The length of the CDR3 is 15 residues. The trim removed 3 bases at V and 7 bases at J, leaving 7 bases unmatched. Germline CDR1 and CDR2: SGDLS and YYNGEE. In nucleotides, the CDR3 is TGTGCCAGCAGCGAGAGACCGGGACAGAATTCACCCCTCCACTTT. This gives the protein CASSERPGQNSPLHF.

The chain couples TRBV7-2 to TRBJ2-1; D not resolved. With 7 bases removed from V and 5 bases from J, the gap between germline ends came to 18 bases. The length of the CDR3 is 15 residues. CDR1 SGHTA and CDR2 FQGNSA come from the germline V gene. CDR3 amino acids: CASTPARSRDNEQFF. The CDR3, as DNA: TGTGCCAGCACCCCCGCGAGGTCTAGAGACAATGAGCAGTTCTTC.

The V gene is TRBV5-1, the J gene TRBJ1-1; the D gene is possibly TRBD1 (6 bases). V was shortened by 0 bases and J by 4 bases, with 13 bases between the two germline ends. Germline V gene sequence: CDR1 SGHRS, CDR2 YFSETQ. The CDR3 length is 15 residues. The CDR3: CASSLAGTPFTEAFF. In nucleotides, the CDR3 is TGCGCCAGCAGCTTGGCCGGGACACCATTCACTGAAGCTTTCTTT.

The CDR3 nucleotides read TGTGCCAGCAAGACAGGCCAAAGCTCTGGAAACACCATATATTTT. Translated, it gives CASKTGQSSGNTIYF. V is TRBV19 and J is TRBJ1-3; D might be TRBD1 (6 bases). In germline, CDR1 is LNHDA, CDR2 SQIVND (reference sequence). V was trimmed by 9 bases and J by 0 bases, leaving 15 bases between them. This CDR3 is built from 15 residues.

This sequence joins TRBV10-1 and TRBJ2-5; 16 nucleotides match TRBD2. Germline V CDR1 and CDR2: WNHNN, SYGVQD (reference sequence). V lost 8 bases, J lost 5 bases, and 8 bases stayed unmatched. The CDR3 has 16 amino acids. The CDR3 reads CASSGLAGGLSETQYF. DNA for the CDR3: TGCGCCAGCTCGGGACTAGCGGGAGGGCTAAGTGAGACCCAGTACTTC.

The chain joins TRBV12-3 or TRBV12-4 to TRBJ1-1, with D possibly matching TRBD1 (5 bases). Trimming removed 1 base from V and 3 bases from J, with 6 bases in between. This CDR3 is built from 13 residues. The CDR3 nucleotides are TGTGCCAGCAGTTTAGGCAGGGACACTGAAGCTTTCTTT. This sequence encodes CASSLGRDTEAFF.